This T cell receptor (beta chain) was retrieved from a study of response to subunit inactivated influenza vaccine. Findings and caveats of the study: That few new T cells are recruited by each seasonal influenza vaccination was the authors' suggestion.

This clonotype was picked up a small number of times. The antigen is unknown. TCRdb reprocessed the RT-PCR reads via MiXCR and lists one record per CDR3 protein. The sample lists about 780,000 distinct CDR3 sequences, approximately 17% seen once, with approximately 11% in the top ten. The sample in question was PBMCs from blood, obtained about 5 days after vaccination. This TCR derives from a man aged 50-59 years who received an inactivated influenza vaccine.

This chain's CDR3 is CASSFPLRTANTLEQYF. The DNA for the CDR3 is TGTGCCAGCAGTTTCCCCTTGCGGACAGCGAACACGCTCGAGCAGTACTTC. The chain has TRBV28 and TRBJ2-7, with D maybe TRBD1 (6 bases). The CDR3 consists of 17 residues. Trimming removed 3 bases at V and 6 bases at J, with 24 bases between. Looked up from germline, CDR1 is MDHEN and CDR2 is SYDVKM.